Presented here are 21 T cell receptor beta chains from one specimen sequenced in a study of blood T cell repertoires in COVID-19. The repertoire was sequenced with immunoSEQ multiplex PCR; TCRdb's copy has only in-frame clones and lacks some. The table records 100,000 to 150,000 clones, about 90% of them present only once. The sequenced material came from peripheral blood. These receptors originate from a man aged 45-65 years with COVID-19, enrolled during active disease.

This sequence joins TRBV6-5 and TRBJ1-5, with TRBD1 identical over 7 bases. The V and J ends lost 4 bases and 7 bases, in that order; junction bases with no gene match: 7. CDR1 and CDR2 from the germline V gene are MNHEY and SVGAGI. The CDR3 totals 14 residues. This CDR3 is CASSSTGTGQPQHF. The CDR3 bases are TGTGCCAGCAGTTCGACAGGGACGGGGCAGCCCCAGCATTTT.

V and J are TRBV9 and TRBJ2-3, with D possibly matching TRBD2 (6 bases). V shed 1 base and J shed 8 bases, with 11 bases lying between them. Per germline, CDR1 SGDLS and CDR2 YYNGEE. This CDR3 has 13 residues. CDR3 sequence reads: CASSVTQAGTQYF. The CDR3 nucleotides read TGTGCCAGCAGCGTAACCCAAGCGGGTACGCAGTATTTT.

V gene TRBV5-1 combines with J gene TRBJ2-5; D remains ambiguous. The CDR3 runs 15 residues. The ends were cut back, 4 bases at V and 1 base at J, with 14 bases in the middle. Germline CDR1 and CDR2: SGHRS and YFSETQ. The CDR3 spells CASSLLSNSQETQYF. The CDR3, as DNA: TGCGCCAGCAGCCTACTTTCGAACAGCCAAGAGACCCAGTACTTC.

The genes are TRBV9 and TRBJ2-3, with 8 bases identical to TRBD2. Germline V gives CDR1 SGDLS, CDR2 YYNGEE. V lost 0 bases to trimming and J lost 0 bases; unmatched junction nucleotides: 6. The CDR3 totals 17 residues. Here the CDR3 DNA reads TGTGCCAGCAGCGTAGGCGTGCGGGAGGATAGCACAGATACGCAGTATTTT. This gives the protein CASSVGVREDSTDTQYF.

The V call is TRBV28, the J call TRBJ2-5, with 13 bases identical to TRBD2. Germline values: CDR1 MDHEN, CDR2 SYDVKM. The CDR3 runs 16 residues. Losses at the gene ends were 5 bases for V and 4 bases for J; bases not matched to a gene: 7. The CDR3 spells CASSPLLAGGAETQYF. For the CDR3, the DNA is TGTGCCAGCAGTCCGCTACTAGCGGGAGGGGCAGAGACCCAGTACTTC.

The V call is TRBV5-5, the J call TRBJ2-3, with 9 bases identical to TRBD2. Trimming removed 0 bases from V and 3 bases from J; junction bases left unmatched: 5. This CDR3 region has 16 residues. Germline values: CDR1 SGHKS, CDR2 YYEKEE (reference sequence). CDR3 region: CASSLGAGGPTDTQYF. Here the CDR3 DNA reads TGTGCCAGCAGCTTGGGGGCGGGAGGGCCTACAGATACGCAGTATTTT.

This sequence joins TRBV6-6 and TRBJ1-5; tentatively, D is TRBD1 (5 bases). The CDR3 covers 13 residues. CDR1 and CDR2 from the germline V gene are MNHNY and SVGAGI (reference sequence). V was cut by 11 bases and J by 3 bases, with 14 bases left in between. The CDR3 spells CAGGGSPNQPQHF. The DNA of the CDR3 is TGTGCCGGGGGGGGATCCCCCAATCAGCCCCAGCATTTT.

The V call is TRBV9, the J call TRBJ2-1, with TRBD1 identical over 7 bases. CDR3 length: 16 amino acids. Trimming took 4 bases from V and 4 from J; bases not matched to a gene: 11. Germline CDR1 reads SGDLS; CDR2 reads YYNGEE. The CDR3 DNA reads as TGTGCCAGCAGCCCTGACGCAGGGGGTCTGTACAATGAGCAGTTCTTC. Protein product: CASSPDAGGLYNEQFF.

The chain combines TRBV19 with TRBJ2-3, with 9 bases matching TRBD2. CDR1 LNHDA and CDR2 SQIVND come from the germline V gene (reference sequence). The CDR3 is 17 amino acids. V trimming: 2 bases; J trimming: 0 bases; junction bases outside the gene matches: 6. The DNA of the CDR3 is TGTGCCAGTAGTATAAGCGGGAGGCCTTCTAGCACAGATACGCAGTATTTT. Its protein product is CASSISGRPSSTDTQYF.

The chain uses TRBV6-6 and TRBJ1-4; 7 bases fit TRBD1. Germline-derived CDR1 and CDR2 are MNHNY and SVGAGI (reference sequence). The CDR3 runs 15 residues. V dropped 4 bases and J dropped 5; count of bases not matched to a gene: 7. The CDR3 DNA reads TGTGCCAGCAGTTCCTCCAGGGGGTGGAATGAAAAACTGTTTTTT. Translated: CASSSSRGWNEKLFF.

As for this clone: Distinct nucleotide sequences in the sample also encode this CDR3. The chain couples TRBV6-2 or TRBV6-3 to TRBJ2-1, with 9 bases aligning to TRBD1. CDR1 is MNHEY, CDR2 SVGEGT, per germline. Trimming took 0 bases from V and 5 from J; bases not matched to a gene: 2. The CDR3 length is 15 residues. CDR3 sequence (DNA): TGTGCCAGCAGTTACTCGGGACAGGGCAACAATGAGCAGTTCTTC. This sequence encodes CASSYSGQGNNEQFF.

The V call is TRBV19, the J call TRBJ1-4; D uncertain. The CDR3 consists of 14 residues. The germline V gene encodes CDR1 LNHDA and CDR2 SQIVND (reference sequence). Trimming took 5 bases from V and 1 from J, leaving 8 bases between them. CDR3 in amino acids: CASSRRETNEKLFF. DNA of the CDR3: TGTGCCAGTAGTCGGAGGGAAACTAATGAAAAACTGTTTTTT.

The chain employs TRBV7-3 and TRBJ1-1; D is ambiguous. V shed 3 bases and J shed 0 bases, with 8 bases lying between them. Germline CDR1 SGHTA, CDR2 FQGTGA. This CDR3 has 14 residues. The CDR3: CASSFSGVNTEAFF. CDR3 DNA: TGTGCCAGCAGCTTCTCCGGGGTGAACACTGAAGCTTTCTTT. Full variable domain (rest looked up from reference TRBV7-3 and TRBJ1-1): GAGVSQTPSNKVTEKGKYVELRCDPISGHTALYWYRQSLGQGPEFLIYFQGTGAADDSGLPNDRFFAVRPEGSVSTLKIQRTERGDSAVYLCASSFSGVNTEAFFGQGTRLTVV.

The rearrangement joins TRBV7-9 to TRBJ1-4, with TRBD1 matching 7 bases. With V trimmed by 1 base and J by 8 bases, 7 bases remained unmatched. The CDR3 consists of 15 residues. Germline V gene data show CDR1 as SEHNR and CDR2 as FQNEAQ (reference sequence). CDR3 bases: TGTGCCAGCAGCTTAGTTGGGGACAGACACGAAAAACTGTTTTTT. The encoded protein is CASSLVGDRHEKLFF.

The chain has TRBV21-1 and TRBJ2-2; the table's D call, TRBD1, was not checked against the DNA. TRBV21-1 counts as a pseudogene. The CDR3 consists of 18 residues. For the CDR3, the DNA is TGTGCCAGCAGCACCTACCAGACAGGGGGGACCCACACCGGGGAGCTGTTTTTT. This codes for CASSTYQTGGTHTGELFF.

CDR3 nucleotides: TGTGCCAGCAGCTTCGGAGGGGTGGGCGAGCAGTACTTC. Translation gives CASSFGGVGEQYF. The V gene is TRBV7-3, the J gene TRBJ2-7; a weak D match, TRBD2 (6 bases). The CDR3 sequence is 13 residues long. Trimming took off 3 bases at V and 6 bases at J, with 12 bases between the two ends. Germline loops: CDR1 SGHTA, CDR2 FQGTGA.

The rearrangement links TRBV5-5 to TRBJ2-2; 7 positions agree with TRBD2. With V trimmed by 4 bases and J by 4 bases, 7 bases remained unmatched. Germline values: CDR1 SGHKS, CDR2 YYEKEE (reference sequence). CDR3 size: 15 residues. The CDR3 nucleotides read TGTGCCAGCAGCCGGGCGGGGGAACCCACCGGGGAGCTGTTTTTT. This sequence encodes CASSRAGEPTGELFF. Filled out from reference TRBV5-5 and TRBJ2-2, the complete variable domain reads DAGVTQSPTHLIKTRGQQVTLRCSPISGHKSVSWYQQVLGQGPQFIFQYYEKEERGRGNFPDRFSARQFPNYSSELNVNALLLGDSALYLCASSRAGEPTGELFFGEGSRLTVL.

The chain uses TRBV30 and TRBJ1-1; weak D call: TRBD1 (6 bases). The CDR3 contains 12 residues. Germline lookup yields CDR1 GTSNPN and CDR2 SVGIG (reference sequence). Trimming took 6 bases from V and 5 from J, leaving 13 bases between them. The CDR3 reads CACQQGGTEAFF. DNA for the CDR3: TGTGCCTGCCAACAGGGAGGGACTGAAGCTTTCTTT.

The CDR3 region is CASSPLSLSYEQYF. CDR3 nucleotide sequence: TGTGCCAGCTCACCACTTTCCCTCTCCTACGAGCAGTACTTC. The chain employs TRBV18 and TRBJ2-7, with no clear D. CDR3 length equals 14 residues. CDR1 KGHSH and CDR2 LQKENI come from the germline V gene. The V end was cut by 1 base, the J end by 0 bases, with 7 bases between.

V usage is TRBV28 and J usage is TRBJ1-5; D is perhaps TRBD1 (6 bases). The CDR3 runs to 13 residues. The germline CDR1 and CDR2 sequences are MDHEN and SYDVKM. V shed 5 bases and J shed 6 bases, with 11 bases lying between them. CDR3 in DNA: TGTGCCAGCAGTATCACAGGGACTCAGCCCCAGCATTTT. Translating gives CASSITGTQPQHF.

V and J are TRBV7-2 and TRBJ2-7; possibly TRBD2 for D (6 bases). Trimming took off 2 bases at V and 0 bases at J, with 11 bases between the two ends. The CDR3 sequence is 15 residues long. Germline V gives CDR1 SGHTA, CDR2 FQGNSA. As DNA, the CDR3 is TGTGCCAGCAGCTTAAGTTCGCGGGACTCCTACGAGCAGTACTTC. Protein: CASSLSSRDSYEQYF.